Sequencing of this T cell receptor (beta chain) was carried out in a study of blood T cell repertoires in COVID-19. The CDR3 sequence is 13 residues long. Trimming cost V 4 bases and J 0 bases, with 6 bases left between them. CDR1 is LGHDT and CDR2 is YNNKEL in the germline V gene (reference sequence). Assay: immunoSEQ multiplex PCR; the TCRdb copy retains only in-frame clones and omits some. The sample contains some 100,000 clones, roughly 90% of which appear only once. The sample comprised peripheral blood. V and J are TRBV3-1 (or the pseudogene TRBV3-2) and TRBJ1-2, with no clear D. This sequence was found in a woman aged 60-75 years with acute or convalescent COVID-19. CDR3 region: CASSPSANYGYTF. In DNA form, the CDR3 reads TGTGCCAGCAGCCCTTCAGCTAACTATGGCTACACCTTC.